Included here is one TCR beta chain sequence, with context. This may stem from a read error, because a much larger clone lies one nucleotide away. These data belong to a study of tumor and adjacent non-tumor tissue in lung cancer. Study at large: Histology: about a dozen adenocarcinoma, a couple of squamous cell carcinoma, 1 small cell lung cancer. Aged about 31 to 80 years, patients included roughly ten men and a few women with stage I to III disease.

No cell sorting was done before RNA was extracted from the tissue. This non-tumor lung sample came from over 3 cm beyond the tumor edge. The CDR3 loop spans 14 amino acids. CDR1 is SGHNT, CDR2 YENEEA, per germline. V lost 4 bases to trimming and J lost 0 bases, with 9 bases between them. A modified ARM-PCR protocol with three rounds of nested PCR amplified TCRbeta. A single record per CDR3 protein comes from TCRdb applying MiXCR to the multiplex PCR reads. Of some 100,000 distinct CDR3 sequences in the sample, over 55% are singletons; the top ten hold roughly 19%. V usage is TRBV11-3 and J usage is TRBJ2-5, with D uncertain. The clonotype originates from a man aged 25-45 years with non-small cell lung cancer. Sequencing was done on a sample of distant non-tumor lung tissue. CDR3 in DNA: TGTGCCAGCAGCTCGAGACTGCACCAAGAGACCCAGTACTTC. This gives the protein CASSSRLHQETQYF. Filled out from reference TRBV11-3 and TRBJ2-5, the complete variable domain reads EAGVVQSPRYKIIEKKQPVAFWCNPISGHNTLYWYLQNLGQGPELLIRYENEEAVDDSQLPKDRFSAERLKGVDSTLKIQPAELGDSAVYLCASSSRLHQETQYFGPGTRLLVL.